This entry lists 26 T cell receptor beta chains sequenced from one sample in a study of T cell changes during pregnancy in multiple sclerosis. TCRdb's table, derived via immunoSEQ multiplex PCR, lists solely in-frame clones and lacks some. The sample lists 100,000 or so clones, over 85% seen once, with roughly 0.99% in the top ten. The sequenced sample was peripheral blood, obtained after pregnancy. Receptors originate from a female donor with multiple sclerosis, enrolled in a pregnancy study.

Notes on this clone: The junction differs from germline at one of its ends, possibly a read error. CDR3: CASSVRDF. CDR3 DNA sequence: TGTGCCAGCAGCGTGAGGGATTTT. The chain carries TRBV9 and TRBJ2-3, with a weak D call TRBD2 (5 bases). CDR3 size: 8 residues. Per germline, CDR1 SGDLS and CDR2 YYNGEE.

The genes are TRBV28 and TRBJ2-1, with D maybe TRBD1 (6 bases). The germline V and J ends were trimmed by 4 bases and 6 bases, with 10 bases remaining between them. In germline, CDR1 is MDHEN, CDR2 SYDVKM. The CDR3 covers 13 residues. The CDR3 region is CASSYRQANEQFF. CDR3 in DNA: TGTGCCAGCAGTTACCGACAGGCCAATGAGCAGTTCTTC.

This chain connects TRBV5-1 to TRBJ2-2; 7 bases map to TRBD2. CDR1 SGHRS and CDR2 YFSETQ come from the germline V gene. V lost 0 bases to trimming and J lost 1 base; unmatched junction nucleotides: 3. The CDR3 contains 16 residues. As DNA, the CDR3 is TGCGCCAGCAGCTTGGATCCTAGCGGGAACACCGGGGAGCTGTTTTTT. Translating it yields CASSLDPSGNTGELFF.

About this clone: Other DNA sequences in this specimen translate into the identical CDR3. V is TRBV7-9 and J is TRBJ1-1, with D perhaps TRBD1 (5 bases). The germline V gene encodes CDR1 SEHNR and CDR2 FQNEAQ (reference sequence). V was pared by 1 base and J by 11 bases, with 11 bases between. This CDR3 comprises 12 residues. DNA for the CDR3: TGTGCCAGCAGCTTAGGGGGGGTGGGGGCTTTCTTT. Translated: CASSLGGVGAFF.

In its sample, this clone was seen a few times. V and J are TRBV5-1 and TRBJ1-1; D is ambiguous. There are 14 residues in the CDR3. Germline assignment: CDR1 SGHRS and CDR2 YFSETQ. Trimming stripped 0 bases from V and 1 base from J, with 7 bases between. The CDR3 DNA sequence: TGCGCCAGCAGCTTGGACGGTGCGAACACTGAAGCTTTCTTT. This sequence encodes CASSLDGANTEAFF.

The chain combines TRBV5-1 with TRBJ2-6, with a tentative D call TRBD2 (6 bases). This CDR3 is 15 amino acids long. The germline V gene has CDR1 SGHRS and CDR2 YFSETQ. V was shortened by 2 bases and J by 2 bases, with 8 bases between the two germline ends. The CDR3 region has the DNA TGCGCCAGCAGCTTCGGGGGAACTGGGGCCAACGTCCTGACTTTC. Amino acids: CASSFGGTGANVLTF. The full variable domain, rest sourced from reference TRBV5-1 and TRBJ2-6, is KAGVTQTPRYLIKTRGQQVTLSCSPISGHRSVSWYQQTPGQGLQFLFEYFSETQRNKGNFPGRFSGRQFSNSRSEMNVSTLELGDSALYLCASSFGGTGANVLTFGAGSRLTVL.

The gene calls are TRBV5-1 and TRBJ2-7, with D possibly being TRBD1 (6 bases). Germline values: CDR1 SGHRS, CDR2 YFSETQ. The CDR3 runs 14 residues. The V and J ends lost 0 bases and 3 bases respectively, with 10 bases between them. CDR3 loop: CASSLEGGDYEQYF. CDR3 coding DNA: TGCGCCAGCAGCTTGGAAGGGGGAGACTACGAGCAGTACTTC.

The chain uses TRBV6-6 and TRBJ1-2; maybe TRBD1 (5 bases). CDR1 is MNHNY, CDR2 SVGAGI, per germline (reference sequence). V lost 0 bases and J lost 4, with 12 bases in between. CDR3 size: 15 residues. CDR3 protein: CASSYSSRDSYGYTF. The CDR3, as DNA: TGTGCCAGCAGTTACTCGTCCAGGGACTCCTATGGCTACACCTTC.

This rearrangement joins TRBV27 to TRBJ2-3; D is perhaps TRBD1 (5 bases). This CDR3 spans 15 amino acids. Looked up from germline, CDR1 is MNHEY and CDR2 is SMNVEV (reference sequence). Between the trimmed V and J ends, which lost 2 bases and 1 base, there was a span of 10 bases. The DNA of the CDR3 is TGTGCCAGCAGTTTAGGGGCAGGTGGCACAGATACGCAGTATTTT. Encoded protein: CASSLGAGGTDTQYF.

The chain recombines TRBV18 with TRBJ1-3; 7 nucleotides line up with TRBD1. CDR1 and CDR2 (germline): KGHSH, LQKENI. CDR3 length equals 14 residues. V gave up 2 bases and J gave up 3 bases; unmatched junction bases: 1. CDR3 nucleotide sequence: TGTGCCAGCTCACCAGGGACAGTTGGAAACACCATATATTTT. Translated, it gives CASSPGTVGNTIYF. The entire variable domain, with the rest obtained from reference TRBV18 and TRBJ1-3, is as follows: NAGVMQNPRHLVRRRGQEARLRCSPMKGHSHVYWYRQLPEEGLKFMVYLQKENIIDESGMPKERFSAEFPKEGPSILRIQQVVRGDSAAYFCASSPGTVGNTIYFGEGSWLTVV.

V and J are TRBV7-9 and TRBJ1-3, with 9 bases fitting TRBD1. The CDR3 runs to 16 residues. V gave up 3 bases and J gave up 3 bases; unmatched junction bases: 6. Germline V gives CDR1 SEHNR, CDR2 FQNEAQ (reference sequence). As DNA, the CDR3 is TGTGCCAGCAGCTTGGTGGGACAGGGAGTTGGAAACACCATATATTTT. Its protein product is CASSLVGQGVGNTIYF.

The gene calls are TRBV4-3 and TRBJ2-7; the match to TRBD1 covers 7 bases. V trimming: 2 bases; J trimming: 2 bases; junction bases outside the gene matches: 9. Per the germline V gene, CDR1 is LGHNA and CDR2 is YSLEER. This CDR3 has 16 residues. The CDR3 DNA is TGCGCCAGCAGCCAAAGGCTGGGACAGAGAGCCTACGAGCAGTACTTC. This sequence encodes CASSQRLGQRAYEQYF.

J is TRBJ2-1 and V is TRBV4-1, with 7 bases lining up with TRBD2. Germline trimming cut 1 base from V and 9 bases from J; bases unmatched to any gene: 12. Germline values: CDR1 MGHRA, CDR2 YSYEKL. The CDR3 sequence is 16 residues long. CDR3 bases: TGCGCCAGCAGCCAAGCGCAGGGCGCGGGAGTGGGTGAGCAGTTCTTC. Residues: CASSQAQGAGVGEQFF.

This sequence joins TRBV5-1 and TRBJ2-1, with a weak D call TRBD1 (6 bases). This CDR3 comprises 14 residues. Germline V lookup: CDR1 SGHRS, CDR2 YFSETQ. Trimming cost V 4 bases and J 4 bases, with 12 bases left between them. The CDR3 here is CASSLRQEYNEQFF. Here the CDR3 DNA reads TGCGCCAGCAGCCTACGACAGGAATACAATGAGCAGTTCTTC.

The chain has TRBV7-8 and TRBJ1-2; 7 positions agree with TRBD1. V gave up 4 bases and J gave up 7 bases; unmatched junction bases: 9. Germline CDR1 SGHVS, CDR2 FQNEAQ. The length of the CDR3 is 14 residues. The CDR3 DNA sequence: TGTGCCAGCAGCTCGAGAGGGGGCGCGGGTGGCTACACCTTC. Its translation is CASSSRGGAGGYTF.

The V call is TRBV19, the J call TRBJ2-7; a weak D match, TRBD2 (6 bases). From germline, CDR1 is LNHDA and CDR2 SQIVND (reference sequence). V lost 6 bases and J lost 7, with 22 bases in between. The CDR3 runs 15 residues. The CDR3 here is CASRTTSRPAGEQYF. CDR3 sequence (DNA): TGTGCCAGTAGGACGACTAGTAGGCCCGCGGGGGAGCAGTACTTC. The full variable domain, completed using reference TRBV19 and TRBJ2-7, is DGGITQSPKYLFRKEGQNVTLSCEQNLNHDAMYWYRQDPGQGLRLIYYSQIVNDFQKGDIAEGYSVSREKKESFPLTVTSAQKNPTAFYLCASRTTSRPAGEQYFGPGTRLTVT.

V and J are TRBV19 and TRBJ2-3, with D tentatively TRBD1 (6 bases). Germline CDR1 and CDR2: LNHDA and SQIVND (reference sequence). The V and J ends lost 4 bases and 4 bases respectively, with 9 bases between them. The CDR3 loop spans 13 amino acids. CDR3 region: CASSSSGADTQYF. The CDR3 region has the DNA TGTGCCAGTAGTAGCTCAGGGGCAGATACGCAGTATTTT.

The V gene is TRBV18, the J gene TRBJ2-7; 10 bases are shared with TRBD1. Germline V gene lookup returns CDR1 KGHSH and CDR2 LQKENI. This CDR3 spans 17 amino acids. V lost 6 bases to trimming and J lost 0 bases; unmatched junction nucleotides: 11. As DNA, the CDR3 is TGTGCCAGCTCCGGAACTTTGACAGGGGGCTTCTCCTACGAGCAGTACTTC. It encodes CASSGTLTGGFSYEQYF.

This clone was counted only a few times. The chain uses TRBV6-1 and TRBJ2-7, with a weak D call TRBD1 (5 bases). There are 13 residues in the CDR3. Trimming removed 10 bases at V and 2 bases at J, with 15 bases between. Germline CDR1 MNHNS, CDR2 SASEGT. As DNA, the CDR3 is TGTGCCATCCTCACGGACACTACCTACGAGCAGTACTTC. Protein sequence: CAILTDTTYEQYF.

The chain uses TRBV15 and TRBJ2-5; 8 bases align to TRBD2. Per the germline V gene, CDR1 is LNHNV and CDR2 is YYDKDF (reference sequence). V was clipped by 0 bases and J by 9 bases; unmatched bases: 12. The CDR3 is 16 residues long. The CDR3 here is CATSRDPGGRHGPQYF. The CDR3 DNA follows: TGTGCCACCAGCAGAGATCCGGGAGGGCGCCACGGGCCCCAGTACTTC.

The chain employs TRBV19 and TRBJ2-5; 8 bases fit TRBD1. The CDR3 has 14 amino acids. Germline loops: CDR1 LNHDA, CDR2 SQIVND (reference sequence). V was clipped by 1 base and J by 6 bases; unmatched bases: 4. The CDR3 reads CASSIVPRGQTQYF. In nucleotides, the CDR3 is TGTGCCAGTAGTATAGTACCCAGGGGGCAGACCCAGTACTTC.

The CDR3 protein is CASTPSGTGPEGYTF. In DNA form, the CDR3 reads TGCGCCAGCACCCCCTCCGGGACAGGGCCCGAAGGCTACACCTTC. The rearrangement uses TRBV5-1 and TRBJ1-2, with 9 bases fitting TRBD1. CDR1 is SGHRS, CDR2 YFSETQ, per germline. V shed 6 bases and J 8 bases; nucleotides not matched to a gene: 14. The CDR3 has 15 amino acids.

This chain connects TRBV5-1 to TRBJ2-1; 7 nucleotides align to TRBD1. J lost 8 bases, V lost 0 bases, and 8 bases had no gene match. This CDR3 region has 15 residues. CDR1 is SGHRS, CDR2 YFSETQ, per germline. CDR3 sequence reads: CASSLGNHRGDEQFF. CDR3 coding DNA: TGCGCCAGCAGCTTGGGGAACCACAGGGGTGATGAGCAGTTCTTC. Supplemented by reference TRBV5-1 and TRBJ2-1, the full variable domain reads KAGVTQTPRYLIKTRGQQVTLSCSPISGHRSVSWYQQTPGQGLQFLFEYFSETQRNKGNFPGRFSGRQFSNSRSEMNVSTLELGDSALYLCASSLGNHRGDEQFFGPGTRLTVL.

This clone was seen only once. In DNA, the CDR3 is TGTGCCTGGAGGGGACAGGGAGCCTACGAGCAGTACTTC. Translated, it gives CAWRGQGAYEQYF. The chain employs TRBV30 and TRBJ2-7; 9 bases align to TRBD1. The CDR3 runs to 13 residues. The germline gives CDR1 GTSNPN, CDR2 SVGIG (reference sequence). V was clipped by 3 bases and J by 2 bases; unmatched bases: 2.

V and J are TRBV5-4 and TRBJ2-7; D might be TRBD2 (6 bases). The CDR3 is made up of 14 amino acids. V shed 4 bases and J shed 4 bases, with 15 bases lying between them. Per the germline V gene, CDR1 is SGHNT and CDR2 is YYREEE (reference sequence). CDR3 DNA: TGTGCCAGCAGCCCGCGGGACGGGACTTACGAGCAGTACTTC. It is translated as CASSPRDGTYEQYF.

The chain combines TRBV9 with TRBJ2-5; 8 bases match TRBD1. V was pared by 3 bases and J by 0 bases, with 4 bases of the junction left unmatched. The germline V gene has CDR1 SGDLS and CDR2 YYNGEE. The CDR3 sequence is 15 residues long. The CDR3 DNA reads TGTGCCAGCAGCGCGCGGACAGGGTACCAAGAGACCCAGTACTTC. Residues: CASSARTGYQETQYF.